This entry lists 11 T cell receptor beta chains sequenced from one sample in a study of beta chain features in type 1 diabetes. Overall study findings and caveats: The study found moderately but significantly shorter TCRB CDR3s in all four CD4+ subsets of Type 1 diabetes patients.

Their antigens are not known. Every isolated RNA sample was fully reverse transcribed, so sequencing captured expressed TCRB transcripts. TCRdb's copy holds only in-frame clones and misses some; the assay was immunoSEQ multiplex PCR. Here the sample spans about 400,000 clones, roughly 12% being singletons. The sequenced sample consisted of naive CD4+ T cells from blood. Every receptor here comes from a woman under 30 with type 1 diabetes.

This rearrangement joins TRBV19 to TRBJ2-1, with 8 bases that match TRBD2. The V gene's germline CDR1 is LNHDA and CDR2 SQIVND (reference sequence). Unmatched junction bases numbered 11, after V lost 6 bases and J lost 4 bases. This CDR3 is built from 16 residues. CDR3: CASSSRTGGPYNEQFF. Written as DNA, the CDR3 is TGTGCCAGTAGCTCCCGTACGGGGGGGCCATACAATGAGCAGTTCTTC.

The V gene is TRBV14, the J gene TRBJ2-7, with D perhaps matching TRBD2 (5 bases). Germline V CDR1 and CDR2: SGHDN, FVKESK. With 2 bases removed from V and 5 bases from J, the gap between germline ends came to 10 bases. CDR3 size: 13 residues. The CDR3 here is CASSQRGAHEQYF. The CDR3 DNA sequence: TGTGCCAGCAGCCAACGGGGTGCCCACGAGCAGTACTTC.

Here the CDR3 reads CAITAGGYNEQFF. The CDR3 DNA sequence: TGTGCCATCACAGCGGGAGGGTACAATGAGCAGTTCTTC. This chain links TRBV28 with TRBJ2-1; TRBD2 aligns across 10 bases. Germline V CDR1 and CDR2: MDHEN, SYDVKM. V gave up 10 bases and J gave up 4 bases; unmatched junction bases: 4. The CDR3 spans 13 residues.

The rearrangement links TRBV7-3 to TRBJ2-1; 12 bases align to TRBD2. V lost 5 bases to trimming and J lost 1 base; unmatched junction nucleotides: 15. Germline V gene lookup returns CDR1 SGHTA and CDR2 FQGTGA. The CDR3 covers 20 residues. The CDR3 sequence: CASSPRSLAGGPRSYNEQFF. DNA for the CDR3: TGTGCCAGCAGCCCCAGGTCCCTAGCGGGAGGGCCGCGGTCCTACAATGAGCAGTTCTTC. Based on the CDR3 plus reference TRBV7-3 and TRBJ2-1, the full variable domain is GAGVSQTPSNKVTEKGKYVELRCDPISGHTALYWYRQSLGQGPEFLIYFQGTGAADDSGLPNDRFFAVRPEGSVSTLKIQRTERGDSAVYLCASSPRSLAGGPRSYNEQFFGPGTRLTVL.

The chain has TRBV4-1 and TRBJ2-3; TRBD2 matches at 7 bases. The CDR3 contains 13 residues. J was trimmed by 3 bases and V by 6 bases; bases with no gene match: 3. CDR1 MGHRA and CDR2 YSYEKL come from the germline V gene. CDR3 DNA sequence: TGCGCCAGCAGACCCGGGGGGACAGATACGCAGTATTTT. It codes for CASRPGGTDTQYF.

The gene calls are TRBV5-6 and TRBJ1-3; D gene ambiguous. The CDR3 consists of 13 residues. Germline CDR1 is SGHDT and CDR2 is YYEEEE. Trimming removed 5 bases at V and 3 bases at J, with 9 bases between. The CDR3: CASRVSGGNTIYF. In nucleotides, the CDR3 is TGTGCCAGCAGGGTTTCGGGTGGAAACACCATATATTTT.

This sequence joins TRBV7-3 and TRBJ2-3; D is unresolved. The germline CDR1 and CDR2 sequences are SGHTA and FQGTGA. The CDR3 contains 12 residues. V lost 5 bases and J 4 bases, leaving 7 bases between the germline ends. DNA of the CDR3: TGTGCCAGCAGCCAACCGGCAGATACGCAGTATTTT. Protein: CASSQPADTQYF.

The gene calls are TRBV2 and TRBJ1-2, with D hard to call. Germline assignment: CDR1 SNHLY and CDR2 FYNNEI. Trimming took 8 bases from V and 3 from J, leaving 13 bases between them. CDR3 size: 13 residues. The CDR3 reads CASPPGPYYGYTF. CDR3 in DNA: TGTGCCAGCCCTCCTGGCCCTTACTATGGCTACACCTTC.

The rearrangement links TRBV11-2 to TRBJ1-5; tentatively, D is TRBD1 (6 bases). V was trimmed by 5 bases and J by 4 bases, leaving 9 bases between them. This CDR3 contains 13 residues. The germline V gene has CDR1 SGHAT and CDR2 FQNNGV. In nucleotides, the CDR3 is TGTGCCAGCAGCCCCGGACAGAATCAGCCCCAGCATTTT. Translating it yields CASSPGQNQPQHF.

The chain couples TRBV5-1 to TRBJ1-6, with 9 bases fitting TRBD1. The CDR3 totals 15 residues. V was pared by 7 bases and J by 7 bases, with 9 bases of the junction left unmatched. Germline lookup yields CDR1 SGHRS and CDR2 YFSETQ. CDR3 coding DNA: TGCGCCAGCGGCTACGGGACAGGGAACAATTCACCCCTCCACTTT. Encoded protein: CASGYGTGNNSPLHF.

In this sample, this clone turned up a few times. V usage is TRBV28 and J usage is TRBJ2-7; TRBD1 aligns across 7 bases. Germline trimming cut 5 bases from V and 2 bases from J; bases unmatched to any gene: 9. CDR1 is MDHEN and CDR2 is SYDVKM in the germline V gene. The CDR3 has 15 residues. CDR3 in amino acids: CASSESGQLAYEQYF. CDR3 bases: TGTGCCAGCAGTGAATCGGGACAGCTAGCCTACGAGCAGTACTTC.